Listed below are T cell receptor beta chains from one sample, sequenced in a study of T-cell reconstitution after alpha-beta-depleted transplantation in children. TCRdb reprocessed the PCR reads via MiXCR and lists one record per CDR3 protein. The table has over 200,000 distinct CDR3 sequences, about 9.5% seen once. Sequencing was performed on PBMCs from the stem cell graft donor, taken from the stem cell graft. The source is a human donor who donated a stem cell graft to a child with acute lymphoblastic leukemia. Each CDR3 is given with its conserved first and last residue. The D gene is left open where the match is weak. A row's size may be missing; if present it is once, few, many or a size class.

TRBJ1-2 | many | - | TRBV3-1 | CASSQEGGYTF | TGTGCCAGCAGCCAAGAAGGTGGCTACACCTTC
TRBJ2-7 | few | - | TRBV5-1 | CASSRDGRLLNSYEQYF | TGCGCCAGCAGCCGGGACGGCAGACTTTTAAATTCCTACGAGCAGTACTTC
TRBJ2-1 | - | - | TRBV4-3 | CASSQGLRLSTEQFF | TGCGCCAGCAGCCAAGGGTTAAGACTGAGTACTGAGCAGTTCTTC
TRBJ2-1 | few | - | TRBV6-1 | CASSPPAGHYNEQFF | TGTGCCAGCAGTCCCCCGGCGGGCCACTACAATGAGCAGTTCTTC
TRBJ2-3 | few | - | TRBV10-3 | CAISEDDFTDTQYF | TGTGCCATCAGTGAGGACGACTTCACAGATACGCAGTATTTT
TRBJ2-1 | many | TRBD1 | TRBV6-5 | CASSSVGTGGYNEQFF | TGTGCCAGCAGCAGCGTAGGGACAGGAGGGTACAATGAGCAGTTCTTC
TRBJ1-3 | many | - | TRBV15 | CATGGYSGNTIYF | TGTGCCACCGGGGGCTACTCTGGAAACACCATATATTTT
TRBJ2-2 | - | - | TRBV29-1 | CSVDSVSPGELFF | TGCAGCGTTGACTCAGTGAGTCCCGGGGAGCTGTTTTTT
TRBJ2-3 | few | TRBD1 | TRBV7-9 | CASSSLGTGFTDTQYF | TGTGCCAGCAGCTCCCTCGGGACAGGGTTCACAGATACGCAGTATTTT
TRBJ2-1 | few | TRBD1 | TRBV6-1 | CASSFRDRVNNEQFF | TGTGCCAGCAGCTTCCGGGACAGGGTCAACAATGAGCAGTTCTTC
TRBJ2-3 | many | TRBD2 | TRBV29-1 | CSVGGLAGGPDTQYF | TGCAGCGTTGGGGGACTAGCGGGGGGCCCAGATACGCAGTATTTT
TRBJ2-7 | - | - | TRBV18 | CASSPDIYEQYF | TGTGCCAGCTCACCGGACATCTACGAGCAGTACTTC
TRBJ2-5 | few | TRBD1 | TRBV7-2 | CASSLVSGTGLKETQYF | TGTGCCAGCAGCTTAGTCTCCGGGACAGGGCTAAAAGAGACCCAGTACTTC
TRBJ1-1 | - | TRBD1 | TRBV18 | CASSPDPGGRGTEAFF | TGTGCCAGCTCGCCAGATCCAGGGGGCCGAGGCACTGAAGCTTTCTTT
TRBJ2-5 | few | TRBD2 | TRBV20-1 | CSASAGGGSRGETQYF | TGCAGTGCTAGCGCGGGCGGGGGGTCAAGGGGGGAGACCCAGTACTTC
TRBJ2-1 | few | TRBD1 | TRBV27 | CASSLSFDRGPNEQFF | TGTGCCAGCAGTTTATCGTTCGACAGGGGCCCAAATGAGCAGTTCTTC
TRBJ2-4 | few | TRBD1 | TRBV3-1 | CASSHSDRVENIQYF | TGTGCCAGCAGCCACTCGGACAGGGTGGAAAACATTCAGTACTTC
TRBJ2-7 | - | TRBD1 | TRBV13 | CASSARQGAWEQYF | TGTGCCAGCAGCGCCCGACAGGGGGCGTGGGAGCAGTACTTC
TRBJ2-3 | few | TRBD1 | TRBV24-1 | CATRAQGAGDTQYF | TGTGCCACCAGAGCACAGGGGGCAGGAGATACGCAGTATTTT
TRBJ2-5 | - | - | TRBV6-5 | CASTSSGYPGETQYF | TGTGCCAGCACTTCCTCGGGCTACCCTGGGGAGACCCAGTACTTC
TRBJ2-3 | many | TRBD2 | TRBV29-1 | CSVDPRGMADTQYF | TGCAGCGTTGACCCGCGGGGGATGGCAGATACGCAGTATTTT
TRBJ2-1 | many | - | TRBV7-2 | CASTTDSYEQFF | TGTGCCAGCACGACTGATTCCTATGAGCAGTTCTTC
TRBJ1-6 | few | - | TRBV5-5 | CASSGNEGEEENSPLHF | TGTGCCAGCAGCGGAAACGAGGGGGAGGAGGAGAATTCACCCCTCCACTTT
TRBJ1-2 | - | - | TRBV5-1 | CASSFSTGPSESGYTF | TGCGCCAGCAGCTTCTCGACAGGACCGAGTGAGAGTGGCTACACCTTC